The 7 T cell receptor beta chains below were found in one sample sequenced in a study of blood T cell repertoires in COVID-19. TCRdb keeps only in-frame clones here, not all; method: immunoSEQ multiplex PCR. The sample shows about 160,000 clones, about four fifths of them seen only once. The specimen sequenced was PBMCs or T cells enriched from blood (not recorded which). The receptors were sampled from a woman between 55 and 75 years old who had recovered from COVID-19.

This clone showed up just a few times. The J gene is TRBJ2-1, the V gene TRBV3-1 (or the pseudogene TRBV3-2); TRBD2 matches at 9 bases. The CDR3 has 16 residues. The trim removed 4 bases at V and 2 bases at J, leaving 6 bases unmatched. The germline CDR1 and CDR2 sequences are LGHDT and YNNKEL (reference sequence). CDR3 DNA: TGTGCCAGCAGCCCTTTGGCGGGGGGGGCCTACAATGAGCAGTTCTTC. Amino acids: CASSPLAGGAYNEQFF.

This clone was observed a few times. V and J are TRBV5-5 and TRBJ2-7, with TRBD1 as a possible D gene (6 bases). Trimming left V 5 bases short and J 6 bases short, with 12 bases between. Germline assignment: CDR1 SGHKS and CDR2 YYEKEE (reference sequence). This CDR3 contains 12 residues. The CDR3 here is CASSYRAGEQYF. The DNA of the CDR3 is TGTGCCAGCAGTTACAGGGCGGGCGAGCAGTACTTC. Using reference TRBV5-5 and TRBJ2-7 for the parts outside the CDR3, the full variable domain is DAGVTQSPTHLIKTRGQQVTLRCSPISGHKSVSWYQQVLGQGPQFIFQYYEKEERGRGNFPDRFSARQFPNYSSELNVNALLLGDSALYLCASSYRAGEQYFGPGTRLTVT.

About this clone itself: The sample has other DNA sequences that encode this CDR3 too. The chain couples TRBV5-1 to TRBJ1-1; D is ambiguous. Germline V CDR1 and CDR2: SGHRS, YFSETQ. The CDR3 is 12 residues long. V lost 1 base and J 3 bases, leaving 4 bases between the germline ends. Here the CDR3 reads CASSLTDTEAFF. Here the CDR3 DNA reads TGCGCCAGCAGCTTGACAGACACTGAAGCTTTCTTT.

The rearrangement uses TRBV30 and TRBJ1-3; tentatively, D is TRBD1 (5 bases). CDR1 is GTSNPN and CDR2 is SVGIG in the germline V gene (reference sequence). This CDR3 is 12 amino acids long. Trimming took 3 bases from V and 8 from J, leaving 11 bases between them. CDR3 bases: TGTGCCTGGAGCCCCGGGGGGGACACCATATATTTT. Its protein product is CAWSPGGDTIYF.

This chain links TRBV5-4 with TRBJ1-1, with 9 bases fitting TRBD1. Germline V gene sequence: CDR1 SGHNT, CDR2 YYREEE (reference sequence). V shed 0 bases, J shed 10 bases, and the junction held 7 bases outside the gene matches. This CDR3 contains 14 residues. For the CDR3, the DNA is TGTGCCAGCAGCTTGGGGGGACAGGGAGAGATAGCTTTCTTT. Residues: CASSLGGQGEIAFF.

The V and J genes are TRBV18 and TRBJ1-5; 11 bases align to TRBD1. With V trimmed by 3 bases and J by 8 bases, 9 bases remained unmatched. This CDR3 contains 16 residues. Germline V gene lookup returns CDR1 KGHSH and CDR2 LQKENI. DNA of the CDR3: TGTGCCAGCTCACCCTACGCGGGACAGGGGGTAGAGCCCCAGCATTTT. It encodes CASSPYAGQGVEPQHF. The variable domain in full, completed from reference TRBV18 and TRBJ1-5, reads NAGVMQNPRHLVRRRGQEARLRCSPMKGHSHVYWYRQLPEEGLKFMVYLQKENIIDESGMPKERFSAEFPKEGPSILRIQQVVRGDSAAYFCASSPYAGQGVEPQHFGDGTRLSIL.

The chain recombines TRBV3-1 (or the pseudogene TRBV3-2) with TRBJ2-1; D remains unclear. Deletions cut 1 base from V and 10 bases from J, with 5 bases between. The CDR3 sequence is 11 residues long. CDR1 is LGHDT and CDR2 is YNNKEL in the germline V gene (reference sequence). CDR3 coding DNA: TGTGCCAGCAGCCAAGCCGGGGAGCAGTTCTTC. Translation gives CASSQAGEQFF.